This T cell receptor beta chain was recorded in a study of T cells after yellow fever vaccination. Background on the study: Those fractions that held only low numbers of cells were prepared using the SMART-Seq v4 Ultra Low Input RNA kit.

TCRdb called the 5' RACE reads again in MiXCR, with one record for every CDR3 protein. The data hold 45,000 to 60,000 distinct CDR3 sequences, with around 6.7% observed a single time. Study-wide findings and caveats: Weaker, the secondary response had a peak occurring faster, on day 5 versus 15.

The V end was cut by 2 bases, the J end by 5 bases, with 11 bases between. The CDR3 consists of 14 residues. Germline-derived CDR1 and CDR2 are SGHVS and FNYEAQ. This clonotype was seen many times. The rearrangement links TRBV7-6 to TRBJ2-3, with D uncertain. This TCR was sampled from a man younger than 30 who received the YFV17D yellow fever vaccine. Sequenced material: CD8+ T cells not binding an NS4B(214-222) dextramer, sorted from PBMCs, taken about 49 days after the first yellow fever vaccination. The CDR3 spells CASSLFGGIDTQYF. DNA of the CDR3: TGTGCCAGCAGCTTATTCGGCGGCATAGATACGCAGTATTTT.